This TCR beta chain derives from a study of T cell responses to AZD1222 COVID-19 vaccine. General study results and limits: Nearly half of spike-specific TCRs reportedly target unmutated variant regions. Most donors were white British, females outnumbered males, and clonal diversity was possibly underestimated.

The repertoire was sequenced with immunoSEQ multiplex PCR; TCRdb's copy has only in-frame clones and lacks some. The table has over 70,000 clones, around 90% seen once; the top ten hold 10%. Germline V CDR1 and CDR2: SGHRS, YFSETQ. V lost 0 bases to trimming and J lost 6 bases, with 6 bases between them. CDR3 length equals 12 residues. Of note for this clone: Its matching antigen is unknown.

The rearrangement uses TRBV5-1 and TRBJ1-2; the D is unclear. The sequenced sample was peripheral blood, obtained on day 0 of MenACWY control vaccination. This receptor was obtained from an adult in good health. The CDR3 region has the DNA TGCGCCAGCAGCTTGGATAGGGATGGCTACACCTTC. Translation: CASSLDRDGYTF.